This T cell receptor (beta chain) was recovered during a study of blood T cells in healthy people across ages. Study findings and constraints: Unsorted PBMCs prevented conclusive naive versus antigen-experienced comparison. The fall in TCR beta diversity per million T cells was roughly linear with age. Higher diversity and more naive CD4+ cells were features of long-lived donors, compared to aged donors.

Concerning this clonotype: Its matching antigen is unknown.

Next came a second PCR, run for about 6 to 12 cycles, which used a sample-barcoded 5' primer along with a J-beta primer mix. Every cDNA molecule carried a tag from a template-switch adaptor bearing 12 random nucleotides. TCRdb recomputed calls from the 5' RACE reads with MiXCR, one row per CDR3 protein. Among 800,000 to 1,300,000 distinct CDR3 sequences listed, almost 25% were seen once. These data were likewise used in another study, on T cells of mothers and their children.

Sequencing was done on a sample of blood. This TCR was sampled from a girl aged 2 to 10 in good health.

The CDR3 protein is CASSTGSETQYF. The CDR3, as DNA: TGTGCCAGCTCAACAGGGTCGGAGACCCAGTACTTC. This sequence joins TRBV7-9 and TRBJ2-5, with D possibly matching TRBD1 (6 bases). CDR1 SEHNR and CDR2 FQNEAQ come from the germline V gene (reference sequence). V was clipped by 8 bases and J by 5 bases, with 12 bases between them. The CDR3 consists of 12 residues.